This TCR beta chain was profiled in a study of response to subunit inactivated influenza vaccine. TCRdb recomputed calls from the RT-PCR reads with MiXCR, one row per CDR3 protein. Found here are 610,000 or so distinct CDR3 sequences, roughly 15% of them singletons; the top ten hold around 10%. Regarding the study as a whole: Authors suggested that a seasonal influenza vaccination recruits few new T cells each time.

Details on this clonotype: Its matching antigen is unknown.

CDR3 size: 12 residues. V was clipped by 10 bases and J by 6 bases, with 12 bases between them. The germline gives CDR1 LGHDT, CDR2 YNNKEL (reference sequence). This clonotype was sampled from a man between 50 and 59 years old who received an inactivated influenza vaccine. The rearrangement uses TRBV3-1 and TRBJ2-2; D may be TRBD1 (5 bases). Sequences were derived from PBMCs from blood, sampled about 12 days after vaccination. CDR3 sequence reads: CATRLGAGELFF. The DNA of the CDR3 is TGTGCCACCCGTCTAGGGGCCGGGGAGCTGTTTTTT.